This TCR beta chain was sequenced during a study of control samples from healthy donors and cancer patients. Measured with immunoSEQ multiplex PCR; TCRdb has only the in-frame clones, and not every one. The sample shows some 64,000 clones, about nine tenths of them seen only once. Sequences were obtained from PBMCs. The receptor was isolated from a woman in her forties or fifties with colorectal cancer.

For the CDR3, the DNA is TGTGCCTGGAGTGTACAGGGAACGGCAGGGGGCCCCCAAGAGACCCAGTACTTC. Translating gives CAWSVQGTAGGPQETQYF. The V call is TRBV30, the J call TRBJ2-5; 8 bases align to TRBD1. Germline V CDR1 and CDR2: GTSNPN, SVGIG (reference sequence). The V gene end was trimmed by 0 bases and the J gene end by 1 base; junction bases not matched to a gene: 13. This CDR3 is 18 amino acids long.